This TCR beta chain was observed in a study of response to subunit inactivated influenza vaccine listed by TCRdb under 2018. The study in broad terms: The study used deep quantitative T cell receptor repertoire profiling to track responses to a trivalent subunit inactivated influenza vaccine.

Trimming removed 2 bases from V and 8 bases from J; the gene matches leave 19 bases unexplained. Including cysteine and phenylalanine, the CDR3 has 21 amino acids. CDR3 DNA is the only sequence kept; it has 63 bases, read in frame from the first base. CDR1 and CDR2 (MNHEY, SVGEGT) derive from the germline V gene. The library was generated by RT-PCR. Sequencing used an Illumina HiSeq 2500. Using fastp at Q25 and MiXCR, TCRdb reprocessed the public reads and kept productive beta chains. Rows with one shared CDR3 protein collapse into an entry with the most common genes and DNA. This sample lists roughly 500,000 distinct CDR3 sequences; about 15% were detected once. The ten biggest clones cover 3% of the sample. As for this clonotype: Its binding antigen is unknown. It has no much larger one-base neighbor in the sample; base qualities were not kept.

General study outcomes and caveats: The authors suggested that each seasonal influenza vaccination may recruit only a limited number of new T cells.

This TCR derives from a man aged 50 to 69 who received an inactivated influenza vaccine. Donor details come from another sample of the same person, matched by shared clones. The chain was built from TRBV6-2 or TRBV6-3 and TRBJ2-3; 16 central bases correspond to TRBD2. The source was CD4+ T cells sorted from PBMCs, collected less than 30 months after vaccination. The CDR3 corresponds to CASSYPGTSGGDQSHRGTQYF. The DNA reads TGTGCCAGCAGTTACCCGGGGACTAGCGGGGGGGACCAGAGCCACAGAGGTACGCAGTATTTT.